The clone carrying this T cell receptor beta chain was seen ten or more times. The antigen is not known. Study-wide findings and caveats: The TCR gene usage of tumor memory CD4+ T cells clustered together with blood and lymph node memory CD4+ cells and with lymph node naive CD4+ cells.

Germline values: CDR1 SGDLS, CDR2 YYNGEE. The V end lost 0 bases, the J end lost 6 bases, and 7 bases lay between the germline ends. The CDR3 runs to 13 residues. TCRdb analysed the 5' RACE reads with MiXCR anew, one entry per CDR3 protein. The sample lists around 50,000 distinct CDR3 sequences, over 15% occurring once. Purified naive CD4+ T cells were depleted of CD25+ Tregs. The V gene is TRBV9, the J gene TRBJ2-1; no clear D. Material: naive CD4+ T cells sorted from blood. Subset specified: naive CD4+ T cells, CD4+CD45RA+CD25-. The source of this sequence is a female donor with breast cancer. CDR3 residues: CASSVDRANEQFF. The DNA for the CDR3 is TGTGCCAGCAGCGTAGACCGGGCCAATGAGCAGTTCTTC.